Sequencing of this TCR beta chain was carried out in a study of blood T cell repertoires in COVID-19. Study information: Samples came from the United States, Italy and Spain, spanning acute and convalescent COVID-19. Sample material is recorded as cDNA or gDNA derived from T cells, B-cell-depleted T cells, or PBMCs.

From germline, CDR1 is SGHAT and CDR2 FQNNGV. The junction had 12 bases not matched to a gene; V was cut back by 5 bases and J by 3 bases. The length of the CDR3 is 17 residues. The authors' processing: Amplification of reference gene primers provided the estimated nucleated cell counts. Libraries were prepared by immunoSEQ multiplex PCR; TCRdb keeps only in-frame clonotypes and omits some of them. That table furnishes V, J and clone size, whereas the DNA furnished D and trimming. Here the sample spans 200,000 to 250,000 clones, approximately 90% being singletons. The sequencing input was peripheral blood. The chain employs TRBV11-2 and TRBJ1-2; 10 bases map to TRBD1. The clonotype originates from a woman aged 40 to 55 who had recovered from COVID-19. CDR3: CASSLSFDRGPYYGYTF. The CDR3 coding sequence is TGTGCCAGCAGCCTGTCGTTCGACAGGGGGCCTTACTATGGCTACACCTTC.